The 28 T cell receptor beta chains below come from one sample, sequenced in a study of T cells in tumors after PD-1 blockade. Here immunoSEQ multiplex PCR was the method, and the copy in TCRdb shows in-frame clones only, minus some. The sample records roughly 50,000 clones, roughly three quarters being singletons. The specimen comprised PBMCs, sampled before anti-PD-1 treatment. These receptors came from a human donor with basal cell carcinoma.

This clone has a single count. The chain is built from TRBV3-1 (or the pseudogene TRBV3-2) and TRBJ2-7, with D maybe TRBD2 (5 bases). This CDR3 contains 13 residues. Trimming cost V 1 base and J 6 bases, with 10 bases left between them. Looked up from germline, CDR1 is LGHDT and CDR2 is YNNKEL (reference sequence). The CDR3 DNA reads TGTGCCAGCAGCCAAGCGGGTGGGAGCGAGCAGTACTTC. It encodes CASSQAGGSEQYF.

This chain links TRBV5-1 with TRBJ1-1, with TRBD1 matching over 9 bases. This CDR3 has 16 amino acids. Germline V gene data show CDR1 as SGHRS and CDR2 as YFSETQ. V trimming: 0 bases; J trimming: 5 bases; junction bases outside the gene matches: 8. The CDR3 spells CASSLGWTGEWTEAFF. CDR3 nucleotide sequence: TGCGCCAGCAGCTTGGGGTGGACAGGGGAATGGACTGAAGCTTTCTTT.

This chain uses TRBV7-2 with TRBJ1-4; TRBD1 matches at 9 bases. From germline, CDR1 is SGHTA and CDR2 FQGNSA. The V segment lost 1 base and the J segment 8 bases; nucleotides outside the gene matches: 5. This CDR3 is built from 15 residues. CDR3 in amino acids: CASSLVDRGDEKLFF. The DNA for the CDR3 is TGTGCCAGCAGCTTAGTGGACAGGGGCGACGAAAAACTGTTTTTT.

The chain uses TRBV6-2 or TRBV6-3 and TRBJ1-2; tentatively, D is TRBD1 (6 bases). CDR1 is MNHEY and CDR2 is SVGEGT in the germline V gene. V gave up 2 bases and J gave up 5 bases, with 9 bases separating them. This CDR3 has 13 amino acids. CDR3 protein: CASSYGTYYGYTF. CDR3 in DNA: TGTGCCAGCAGTTACGGGACATATTATGGCTACACCTTC.

V is TRBV19 and J is TRBJ1-5; D gene unclear. Germline-derived CDR1 and CDR2 are LNHDA and SQIVND (reference sequence). V was cut by 6 bases and J by 4 bases, with 16 bases left in between. The CDR3 contains 15 residues. The CDR3 loop reads CASSPTADINQPQHF. The CDR3 coding sequence is TGTGCCAGTAGCCCGACGGCCGACATAAATCAGCCCCAGCATTTT.

This sequence joins TRBV4-1 and TRBJ1-2; 9 nucleotides line up with TRBD1. This CDR3 is built from 15 residues. Germline CDR1 reads MGHRA; CDR2 reads YSYEKL. Unmatched junction bases numbered 5, after V lost 2 bases and J lost 4 bases. DNA for the CDR3: TGCGCCAGCAGCCAACCGGGACAGGGAGTCTATGGCTACACCTTC. Encoded protein: CASSQPGQGVYGYTF.

The J gene is TRBJ2-1, the V gene TRBV19; no reliable D call. CDR3 length: 14 amino acids. The V gene lost 5 bases and the J gene lost 4 bases, with 12 bases spanning the gap. Germline V gene data show CDR1 as LNHDA and CDR2 as SQIVND (reference sequence). The CDR3 spells CASSPHTVYNEQFF. Written as DNA, the CDR3 is TGTGCCAGTAGTCCTCACACGGTTTACAATGAGCAGTTCTTC.

For the CDR3, the DNA is TGTGCCAGCAGCCCGTGGGACAGGAGGAACACTGAAGCTTTCTTT. It yields the protein CASSPWDRRNTEAFF. The J gene is TRBJ1-1, the V gene TRBV7-9, with 8 bases identical to TRBD1. Germline values: CDR1 SEHNR, CDR2 FQNEAQ (reference sequence). The V segment lost 5 bases and the J segment 1 base; nucleotides outside the gene matches: 6. The CDR3 is 15 amino acids. The variable domain in full, completed from reference TRBV7-9 and TRBJ1-1, reads DTGVSQNPRHKITKRGQNVTFRCDPISEHNRLYWYRQTLGQGPEFLTYFQNEAQLEKSRLLSDRFSAERPKGSFSTLEIQRTEQGDSAMYLCASSPWDRRNTEAFFGQGTRLTVV.

V usage is TRBV28 and J usage is TRBJ1-2, with 9 nucleotides matching TRBD1. Germline V CDR1 and CDR2: MDHEN, SYDVKM. The CDR3 covers 16 residues. Trimming took 3 bases from V and 2 from J; bases not matched to a gene: 7. The CDR3 region is CASSFSVGTGNYGYTF. In DNA form, the CDR3 reads TGTGCCAGCAGTTTTTCCGTTGGGACAGGGAACTATGGCTACACCTTC.

This chain joins TRBV5-4 and TRBJ1-1, with D perhaps TRBD1 (6 bases). Trimming stripped 0 bases from V and 6 bases from J, with 15 bases between. CDR1 is SGHNT and CDR2 is YYREEE in the germline V gene (reference sequence). The CDR3 sequence is 15 residues long. This chain's CDR3 is CASSLGGNRASEAFF. CDR3 sequence (DNA): TGTGCCAGCAGCTTGGGGGGGAACAGGGCCTCTGAAGCTTTCTTT.

CDR3: CASSRDQVNTEAFF. The CDR3, as DNA: TGTGCCAGCAGCCGGGATCAGGTGAACACTGAAGCTTTCTTT. V usage is TRBV6-5 and J usage is TRBJ1-1; no clear D gene. Deletions cut 6 bases from V and 0 bases from J, with 11 bases between. The CDR3 consists of 14 residues. Germline V CDR1 and CDR2: MNHEY, SVGAGI.

The rearrangement joins TRBV7-9 to TRBJ1-2; 9 bases are shared with TRBD1. The V segment lost 3 bases and the J segment 7 bases; nucleotides outside the gene matches: 6. Germline-derived CDR1 and CDR2 are SEHNR and FQNEAQ (reference sequence). This CDR3 comprises 14 residues. The CDR3 spells CASSLEDRGGGYTF. In nucleotides, the CDR3 is TGTGCCAGCAGCTTGGAGGACAGGGGTGGTGGCTACACCTTC.

This clone was picked up many times. The rearrangement uses TRBV19 and TRBJ1-6; 7 nucleotides match TRBD1. The CDR3 totals 13 residues. The ends lost 5 bases at V and 10 bases at J; junction bases unmatched: 5. The V gene's germline CDR1 is LNHDA and CDR2 SQIVND (reference sequence). CDR3 DNA: TGTGCCAGTAGTGACAGGGTGGTCTCACCCCTCCACTTT. It translates to CASSDRVVSPLHF. Variable domain in full (rest from reference TRBV19 and TRBJ1-6): DGGITQSPKYLFRKEGQNVTLSCEQNLNHDAMYWYRQDPGQGLRLIYYSQIVNDFQKGDIAEGYSVSREKKESFPLTVTSAQKNPTAFYLCASSDRVVSPLHFGNGTRLTVT.

The V call is TRBV5-1, the J call TRBJ2-3; no clear D. V lost 0 bases, J lost 0 bases, and 8 bases lay in between. Per germline, CDR1 SGHRS and CDR2 YFSETQ. The CDR3 is made up of 15 amino acids. The chain's CDR3 is CASSLEPQSTDTQYF. CDR3 nucleotides: TGCGCCAGCAGCTTGGAGCCACAGAGCACAGATACGCAGTATTTT.

The rearrangement uses TRBV10-2 and TRBJ2-7; TRBD1 or TRBD2 may be the D gene (5 bases each). The CDR3 runs 17 residues. Germline-derived CDR1 and CDR2 are WSHSY and SAAADI. The V gene lost 0 bases and the J gene lost 6 bases, with 21 bases spanning the gap. The CDR3 region has the DNA TGCGCCAGCAGTGAGTCGAAGCCCGGGTCGGGGACCTCCGAGCAGTACTTC. Its protein is CASSESKPGSGTSEQYF.

The J gene is TRBJ1-2, the V gene TRBV28, with D unresolved. This CDR3 is 12 amino acids long. Looked up from germline, CDR1 is MDHEN and CDR2 is SYDVKM. Trimming removed 4 bases at V and 4 bases at J, with 7 bases between. The CDR3 reads CASSSDLYGYTF. The CDR3 nucleotides are TGTGCCAGCAGTTCAGACCTCTATGGCTACACCTTC.

This clone has only a few counts. The chain carries TRBV3-1 (or the pseudogene TRBV3-2) and TRBJ1-2, with D maybe TRBD1 (5 bases). V lost 0 bases to trimming and J lost 3 bases, with 11 bases between them. CDR1 and CDR2 from the germline V gene are LGHDT and YNNKEL (reference sequence). The CDR3 is 15 amino acids. CDR3 coding DNA: TGTGCCAGCAGCCAAGATAACTCAGGGTACTATGGCTACACCTTC. This sequence encodes CASSQDNSGYYGYTF.

The chain has TRBV7-8 and TRBJ1-2; D might be TRBD1 (6 bases). V gave up 5 bases and J gave up 0 bases, with 16 bases separating them. The CDR3 covers 16 residues. Germline V gene data show CDR1 as SGHVS and CDR2 as FQNEAQ. This CDR3 is CASSPGDRPANYGYTF. The CDR3 DNA is TGTGCCAGCAGCCCAGGAGACAGGCCAGCTAACTATGGCTACACCTTC.

CDR3 sequence reads: CATSRIRLTSGGSLEQFF. CDR3 sequence (DNA): TGTGCCACCAGCAGAATTCGGTTGACTAGCGGGGGCTCTCTCGAGCAGTTCTTC. The gene calls are TRBV15 and TRBJ2-1; the match to TRBD2 covers 12 bases. The junction had 15 bases not matched to a gene; V was cut back by 2 bases and J by 10 bases. The germline V gene has CDR1 LNHNV and CDR2 YYDKDF (reference sequence). The CDR3 is made up of 18 amino acids.

The CDR3 DNA sequence: TGTGCCAGCAGCTTGGGCAACAATGAGCAGTTCTTC. This translates into CASSLGNNEQFF. The genes are TRBV7-3 and TRBJ2-1, with D hard to call. Germline V gene sequence: CDR1 SGHTA, CDR2 FQGTGA. Trimming shortened V by 3 bases and J by 5 bases, and 5 bases separated the two germline ends. The CDR3 length is 12 residues.

V gene TRBV7-3 combines with J gene TRBJ1-2; D unclear. Trimming shortened V by 5 bases and J by 3 bases, and 10 bases separated the two germline ends. The CDR3 extends over 13 amino acids. Germline V gene lookup returns CDR1 SGHTA and CDR2 FQGTGA. The CDR3 DNA follows: TGTGCCAGCAGCCTATCGGGAGACTATGGCTACACCTTC. Its translation: CASSLSGDYGYTF. Complete variable domain (other parts from reference TRBV7-3 and TRBJ1-2): GAGVSQTPSNKVTEKGKYVELRCDPISGHTALYWYRQSLGQGPEFLIYFQGTGAADDSGLPNDRFFAVRPEGSVSTLKIQRTERGDSAVYLCASSLSGDYGYTFGSGTRLTVV.

The V call is TRBV9, the J call TRBJ2-1; D might be TRBD1 (7 bases). CDR3 length: 14 amino acids. Germline V gene sequence: CDR1 SGDLS, CDR2 YYNGEE. Deletions cut 4 bases from V and 6 bases from J, with 14 bases between. The CDR3 DNA follows: TGTGCCAGCAGCCCCAGGGGGGCGGTCAATGAGCAGTTCTTC. Encoded protein: CASSPRGAVNEQFF.

This rearrangement joins TRBV28 to TRBJ1-1, with 8 bases matching TRBD1. CDR1 MDHEN and CDR2 SYDVKM come from the germline V gene. J gave up 3 bases and V 6 bases, and 12 bases lay outside the gene matches. The CDR3 has 16 residues. The CDR3 DNA reads TGTGCCAGCAGCCAGCGACCGGACAGGGCGGACACTGAAGCTTTCTTT. Translation: CASSQRPDRADTEAFF.

This clone was seen a single time. The CDR3 region is CASSLAGTSNQPQHF. As DNA, the CDR3 is TGCGCCAGCAGCTTGGCCGGTACCAGCAATCAGCCCCAGCATTTT. The V and J genes are TRBV5-1 and TRBJ1-5; D is ambiguous. CDR1 is SGHRS, CDR2 YFSETQ, per germline. The CDR3 length is 15 residues. V lost 0 bases and J 1 base, leaving 8 bases between the germline ends.

This clone has a handful of counts. The gene calls are TRBV2 and TRBJ1-2; D uncertain. The germline V and J ends were trimmed by 4 bases and 8 bases, with 14 bases remaining between them. The CDR3 contains 13 residues. Per germline, CDR1 SNHLY and CDR2 FYNNEI. This CDR3 reads CASSVRPLEGYTF. CDR3 nucleotide sequence: TGTGCCAGCAGTGTGCGTCCACTCGAGGGCTACACCTTC.

The chain couples TRBV5-5 to TRBJ2-2; perhaps TRBD1 as D (5 bases). This CDR3 region has 17 residues. The V gene's germline CDR1 is SGHKS and CDR2 YYEKEE (reference sequence). V lost 0 bases, J lost 0 bases, and 12 bases lay in between. CDR3 region: CASSLGLTVSNTGELFF. CDR3 sequence (DNA): TGTGCCAGCAGCTTGGGACTGACAGTTTCGAACACCGGGGAGCTGTTTTTT.

V gene TRBV5-4 combines with J gene TRBJ2-4; 8 nucleotides match TRBD1. The CDR3 is 16 residues long. Germline lookup yields CDR1 SGHNT and CDR2 YYREEE (reference sequence). The junction had 9 bases not matched to a gene; V was cut back by 4 bases and J by 3 bases. The CDR3 DNA reads as TGTGCCAGCAGCCTGGACAGGGAAGGGGGCAAAAACATTCAGTACTTC. It encodes CASSLDREGGKNIQYF.

This rearrangement joins TRBV3-1 (or the pseudogene TRBV3-2) to TRBJ1-2; 7 nucleotides agree with TRBD1. The CDR3 extends over 13 amino acids. Germline V gene sequence: CDR1 LGHDT, CDR2 YNNKEL (reference sequence). Germline trimming cut 6 bases from V and 7 bases from J; bases unmatched to any gene: 8. The CDR3 sequence is CASRPRQGSGYTF. The DNA of the CDR3 is TGTGCCAGCAGACCCCGACAGGGTAGTGGCTACACCTTC.